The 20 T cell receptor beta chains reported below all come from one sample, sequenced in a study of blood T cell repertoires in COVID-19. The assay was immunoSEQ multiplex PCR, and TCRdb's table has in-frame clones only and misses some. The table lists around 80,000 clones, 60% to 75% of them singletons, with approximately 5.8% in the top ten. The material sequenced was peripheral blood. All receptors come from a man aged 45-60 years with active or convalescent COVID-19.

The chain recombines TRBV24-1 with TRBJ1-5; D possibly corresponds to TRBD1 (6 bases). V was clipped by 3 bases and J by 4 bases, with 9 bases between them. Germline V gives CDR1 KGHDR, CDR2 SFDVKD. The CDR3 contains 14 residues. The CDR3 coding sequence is TGTGCCACCAGTGATGGCAGGGGAAATCAGCCCCAGCATTTT. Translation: CATSDGRGNQPQHF.

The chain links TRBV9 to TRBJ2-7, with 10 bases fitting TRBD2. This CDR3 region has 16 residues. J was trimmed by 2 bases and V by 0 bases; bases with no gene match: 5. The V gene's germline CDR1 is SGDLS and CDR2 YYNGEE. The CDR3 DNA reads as TGTGCCAGCAGCGTAGGGTCAGCGGGGGGGCCCTACGAGCAGTACTTC. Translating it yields CASSVGSAGGPYEQYF.

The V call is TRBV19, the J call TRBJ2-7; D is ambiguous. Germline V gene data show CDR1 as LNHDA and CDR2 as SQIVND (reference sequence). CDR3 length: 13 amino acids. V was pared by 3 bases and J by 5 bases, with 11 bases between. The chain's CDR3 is CASSIGQVDEQYF. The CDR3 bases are TGTGCCAGTAGTATCGGTCAGGTCGACGAGCAGTACTTC. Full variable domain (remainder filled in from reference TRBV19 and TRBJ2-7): DGGITQSPKYLFRKEGQNVTLSCEQNLNHDAMYWYRQDPGQGLRLIYYSQIVNDFQKGDIAEGYSVSREKKESFPLTVTSAQKNPTAFYLCASSIGQVDEQYFGPGTRLTVT.

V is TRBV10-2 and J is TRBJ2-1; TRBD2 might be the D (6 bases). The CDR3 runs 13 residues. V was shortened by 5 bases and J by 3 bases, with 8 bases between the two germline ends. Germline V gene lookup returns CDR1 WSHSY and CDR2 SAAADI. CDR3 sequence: CASSSTSYNEQFF. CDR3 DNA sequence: TGCGCCAGCAGTTCGACTAGCTACAATGAGCAGTTCTTC.

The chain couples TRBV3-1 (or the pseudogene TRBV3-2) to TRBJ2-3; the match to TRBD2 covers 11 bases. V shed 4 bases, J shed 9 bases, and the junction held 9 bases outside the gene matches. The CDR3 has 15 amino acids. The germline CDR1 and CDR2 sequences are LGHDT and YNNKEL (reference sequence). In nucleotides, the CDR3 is TGTGCCAGCAGCCCCACTAGCGGGGGTCCGGCAACGCAGTATTTT. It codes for CASSPTSGGPATQYF.

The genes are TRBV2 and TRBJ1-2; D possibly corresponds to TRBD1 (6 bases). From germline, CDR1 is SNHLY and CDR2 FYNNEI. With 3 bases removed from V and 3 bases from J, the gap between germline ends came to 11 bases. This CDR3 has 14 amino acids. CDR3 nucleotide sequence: TGTGCCAGCAGTGAGGACAGTCGATACTATGGCTACACCTTC. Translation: CASSEDSRYYGYTF.

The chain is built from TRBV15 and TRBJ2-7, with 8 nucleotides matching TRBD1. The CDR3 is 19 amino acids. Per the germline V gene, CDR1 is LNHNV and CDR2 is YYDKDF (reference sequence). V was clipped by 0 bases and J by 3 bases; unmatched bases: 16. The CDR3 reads CATSRDPTSWTGRYYEQYF. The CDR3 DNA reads TGTGCCACCAGCAGAGATCCAACTTCCTGGACAGGGAGGTACTACGAGCAGTACTTC.

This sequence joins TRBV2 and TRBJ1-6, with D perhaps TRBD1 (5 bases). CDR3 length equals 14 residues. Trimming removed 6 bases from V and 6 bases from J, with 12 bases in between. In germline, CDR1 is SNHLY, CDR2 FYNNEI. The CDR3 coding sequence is TGTGCCAGCAGGGGGCCCTTACTTAATTCACCCCTCCACTTT. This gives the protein CASRGPLLNSPLHF.

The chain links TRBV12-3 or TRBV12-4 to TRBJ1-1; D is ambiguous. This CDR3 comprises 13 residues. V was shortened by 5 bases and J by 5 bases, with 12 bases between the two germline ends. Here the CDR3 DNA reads TGTGCCAGCAGTCCCACCGGCAGGACTGAAGCTTTCTTT. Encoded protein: CASSPTGRTEAFF.

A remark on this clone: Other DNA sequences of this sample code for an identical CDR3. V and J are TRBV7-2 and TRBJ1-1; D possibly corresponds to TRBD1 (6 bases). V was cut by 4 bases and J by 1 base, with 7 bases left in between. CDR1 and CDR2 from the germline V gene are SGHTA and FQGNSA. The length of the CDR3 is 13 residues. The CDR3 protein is CASSSGQNTEAFF. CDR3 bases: TGTGCCAGCAGCTCGGGACAGAACACTGAAGCTTTCTTT.

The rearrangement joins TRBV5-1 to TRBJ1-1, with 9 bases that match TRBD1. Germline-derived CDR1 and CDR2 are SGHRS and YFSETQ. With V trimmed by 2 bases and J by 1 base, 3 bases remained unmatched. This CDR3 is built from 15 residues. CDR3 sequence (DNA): TGCGCCAGCAGCTTAAGGACAGGGGCGAACACTGAAGCTTTCTTT. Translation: CASSLRTGANTEAFF.

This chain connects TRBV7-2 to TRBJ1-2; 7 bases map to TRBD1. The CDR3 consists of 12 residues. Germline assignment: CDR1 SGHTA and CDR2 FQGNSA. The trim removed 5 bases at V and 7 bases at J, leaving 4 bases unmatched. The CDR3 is CASSNRQGGYTF. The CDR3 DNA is TGTGCCAGCAGCAACCGACAGGGTGGCTACACCTTC.

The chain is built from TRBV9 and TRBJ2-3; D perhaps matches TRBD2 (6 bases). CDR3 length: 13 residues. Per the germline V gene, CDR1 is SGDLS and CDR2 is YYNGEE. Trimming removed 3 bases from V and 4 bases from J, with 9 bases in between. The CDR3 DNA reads TGTGCCAGCAGCGAAGCGGGCCCAGATACGCAGTATTTT. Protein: CASSEAGPDTQYF.

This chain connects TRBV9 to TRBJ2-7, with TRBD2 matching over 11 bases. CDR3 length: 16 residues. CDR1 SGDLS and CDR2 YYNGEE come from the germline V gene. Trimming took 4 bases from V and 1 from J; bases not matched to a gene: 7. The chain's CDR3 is CASSTAGLAASYEQYF. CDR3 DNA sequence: TGTGCCAGCAGCACCGCGGGACTAGCGGCTTCCTACGAGCAGTACTTC.

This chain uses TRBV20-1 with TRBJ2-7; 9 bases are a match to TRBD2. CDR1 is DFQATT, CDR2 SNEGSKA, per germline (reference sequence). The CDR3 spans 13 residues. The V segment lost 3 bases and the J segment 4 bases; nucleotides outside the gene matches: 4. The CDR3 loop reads CSASSGGHYEQYF. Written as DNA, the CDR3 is TGCAGTGCTAGTAGCGGGGGCCATTACGAGCAGTACTTC.

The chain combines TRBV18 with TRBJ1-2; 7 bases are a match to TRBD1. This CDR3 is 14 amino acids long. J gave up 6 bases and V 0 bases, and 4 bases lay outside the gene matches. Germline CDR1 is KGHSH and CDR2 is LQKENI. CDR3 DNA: TGTGCCAGCTCACCACCCTGGGACAGCCATGGCTACACCTTC. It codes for CASSPPWDSHGYTF.

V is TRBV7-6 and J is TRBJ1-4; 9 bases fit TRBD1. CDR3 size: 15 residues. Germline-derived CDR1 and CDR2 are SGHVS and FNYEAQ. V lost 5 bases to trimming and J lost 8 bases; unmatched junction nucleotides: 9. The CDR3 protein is CASSPTGQGREKLFF. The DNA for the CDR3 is TGTGCCAGCAGCCCCACGGGACAGGGTCGAGAAAAACTGTTTTTT.

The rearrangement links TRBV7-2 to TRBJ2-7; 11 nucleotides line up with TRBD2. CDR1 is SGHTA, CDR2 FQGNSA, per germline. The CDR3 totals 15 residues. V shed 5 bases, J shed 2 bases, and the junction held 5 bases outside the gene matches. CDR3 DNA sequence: TGTGCCAGCAGCCTCGGGACTAGCGGCCCCTACGAGCAGTACTTC. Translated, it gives CASSLGTSGPYEQYF.

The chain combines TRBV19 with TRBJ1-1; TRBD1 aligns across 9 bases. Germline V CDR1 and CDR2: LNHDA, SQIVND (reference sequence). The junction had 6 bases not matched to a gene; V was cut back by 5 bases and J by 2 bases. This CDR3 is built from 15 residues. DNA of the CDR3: TGTGCCAGTAGTGTTGACAGGGGGGAAAACACTGAAGCTTTCTTT. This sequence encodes CASSVDRGENTEAFF.

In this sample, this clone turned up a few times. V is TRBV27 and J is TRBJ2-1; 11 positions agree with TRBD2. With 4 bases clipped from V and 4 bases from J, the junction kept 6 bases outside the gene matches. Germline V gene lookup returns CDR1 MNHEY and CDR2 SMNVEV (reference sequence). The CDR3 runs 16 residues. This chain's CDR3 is CASSSRLAGKYNEQFF. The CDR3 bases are TGTGCCAGCAGTTCCAGACTAGCGGGAAAATACAATGAGCAGTTCTTC.